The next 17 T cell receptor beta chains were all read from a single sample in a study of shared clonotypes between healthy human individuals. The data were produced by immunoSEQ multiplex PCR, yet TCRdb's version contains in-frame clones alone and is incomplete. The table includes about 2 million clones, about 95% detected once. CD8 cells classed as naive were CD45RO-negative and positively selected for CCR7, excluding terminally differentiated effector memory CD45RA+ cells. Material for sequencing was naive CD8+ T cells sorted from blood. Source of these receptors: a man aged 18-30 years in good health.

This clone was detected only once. CDR3 protein: CASSLGSSPGTDTQYF. The DNA for the CDR3 is TGTGCCAGCAGCTTGGGATCGTCCCCTGGCACAGATACGCAGTATTTT. The rearrangement joins TRBV11-2 to TRBJ2-3; D not certain. The CDR3 totals 16 residues. Germline V gene data show CDR1 as SGHAT and CDR2 as FQNNGV. V gave up 3 bases and J gave up 1 base, with 14 bases separating them.

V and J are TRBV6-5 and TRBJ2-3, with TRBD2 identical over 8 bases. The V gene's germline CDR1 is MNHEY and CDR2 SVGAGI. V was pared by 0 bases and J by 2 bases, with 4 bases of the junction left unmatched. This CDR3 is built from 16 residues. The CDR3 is CASSYSIAGTTDTQYF. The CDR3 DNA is TGTGCCAGCAGTTACTCCATAGCGGGAACCACAGATACGCAGTATTTT.

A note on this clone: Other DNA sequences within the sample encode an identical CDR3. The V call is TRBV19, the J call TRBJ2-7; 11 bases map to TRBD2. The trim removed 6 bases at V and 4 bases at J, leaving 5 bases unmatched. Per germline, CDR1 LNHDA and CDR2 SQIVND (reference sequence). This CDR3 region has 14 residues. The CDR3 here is CASSPGTSGYEQYF. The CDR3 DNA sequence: TGTGCCAGTAGCCCCGGGACTAGCGGTTACGAGCAGTACTTC.

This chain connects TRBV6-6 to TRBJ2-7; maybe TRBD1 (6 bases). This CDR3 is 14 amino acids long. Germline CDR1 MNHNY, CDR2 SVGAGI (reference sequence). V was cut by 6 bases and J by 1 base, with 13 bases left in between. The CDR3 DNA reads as TGTGCCAGCAGCCCCGGACAGCCATCCTACGAGCAGTACTTC. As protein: CASSPGQPSYEQYF.

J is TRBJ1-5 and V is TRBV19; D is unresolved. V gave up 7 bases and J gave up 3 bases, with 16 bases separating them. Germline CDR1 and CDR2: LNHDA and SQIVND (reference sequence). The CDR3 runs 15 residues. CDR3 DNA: TGTGCCAGTACCGATATGGAAGGGATCAATCAGCCCCAGCATTTT. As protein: CASTDMEGINQPQHF. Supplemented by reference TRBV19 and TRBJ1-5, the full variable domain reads DGGITQSPKYLFRKEGQNVTLSCEQNLNHDAMYWYRQDPGQGLRLIYYSQIVNDFQKGDIAEGYSVSREKKESFPLTVTSAQKNPTAFYLCASTDMEGINQPQHFGDGTRLSIL.

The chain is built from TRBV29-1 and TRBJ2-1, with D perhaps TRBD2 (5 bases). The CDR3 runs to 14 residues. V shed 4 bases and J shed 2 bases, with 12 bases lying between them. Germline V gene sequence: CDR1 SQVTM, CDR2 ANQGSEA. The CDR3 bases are TGCAGCGTTGTTCGGGAACGCCCCTACAATGAGCAGTTCTTC. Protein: CSVVRERPYNEQFF.

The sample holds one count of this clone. CDR3 protein: CASSYSQDEQFF. CDR3 nucleotides: TGTGCCAGCAGTTACTCCCAGGATGAGCAGTTCTTC. This chain joins TRBV6-6 and TRBJ2-1; D is unresolved. Germline CDR1 reads MNHNY; CDR2 reads SVGAGI (reference sequence). The CDR3 covers 12 residues. Deletions cut 0 bases from V and 8 bases from J, with 5 bases between.

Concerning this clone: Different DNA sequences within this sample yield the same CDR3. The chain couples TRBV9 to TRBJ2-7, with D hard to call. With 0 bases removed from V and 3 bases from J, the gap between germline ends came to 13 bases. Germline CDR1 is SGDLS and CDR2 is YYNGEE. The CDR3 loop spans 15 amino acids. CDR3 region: CASSVGPGGSYEQYF. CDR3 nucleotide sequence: TGTGCCAGCAGCGTAGGACCCGGTGGCAGCTACGAGCAGTACTTC.

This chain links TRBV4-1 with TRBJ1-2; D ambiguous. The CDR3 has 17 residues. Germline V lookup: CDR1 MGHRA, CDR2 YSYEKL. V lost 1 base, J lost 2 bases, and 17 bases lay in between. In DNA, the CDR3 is TGCGCCAGCAGCCAAGTCTCTCTAAGGGATCTAAACTATGGCTACACCTTC. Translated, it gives CASSQVSLRDLNYGYTF.

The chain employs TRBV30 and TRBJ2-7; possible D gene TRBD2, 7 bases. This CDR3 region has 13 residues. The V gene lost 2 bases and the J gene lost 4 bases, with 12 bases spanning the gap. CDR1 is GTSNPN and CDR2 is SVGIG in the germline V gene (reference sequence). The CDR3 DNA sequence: TGTGCCTGGAGTTGGAGGGGGGGATACGAGCAGTACTTC. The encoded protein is CAWSWRGGYEQYF.

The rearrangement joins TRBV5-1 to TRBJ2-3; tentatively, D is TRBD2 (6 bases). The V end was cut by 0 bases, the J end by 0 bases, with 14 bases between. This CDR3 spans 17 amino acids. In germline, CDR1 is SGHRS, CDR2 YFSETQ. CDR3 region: CASSLESPSVSTDTQYF. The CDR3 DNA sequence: TGCGCCAGCAGCTTGGAGTCCCCTAGCGTGAGCACAGATACGCAGTATTTT.

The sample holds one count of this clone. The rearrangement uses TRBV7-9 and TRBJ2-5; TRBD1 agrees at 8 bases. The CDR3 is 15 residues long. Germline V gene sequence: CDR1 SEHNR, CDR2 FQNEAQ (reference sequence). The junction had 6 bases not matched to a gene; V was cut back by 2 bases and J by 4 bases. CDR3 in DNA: TGTGCCAGCAGCTTAACGACAGGGGACAGAGAGACCCAGTACTTC. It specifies CASSLTTGDRETQYF.

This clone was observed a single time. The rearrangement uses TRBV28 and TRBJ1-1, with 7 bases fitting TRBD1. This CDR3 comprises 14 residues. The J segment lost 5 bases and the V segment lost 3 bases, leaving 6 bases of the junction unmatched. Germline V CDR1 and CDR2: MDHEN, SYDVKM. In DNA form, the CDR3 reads TGTGCCAGCAGTTTTAACAGGGGAGGTACTGAAGCTTTCTTT. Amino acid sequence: CASSFNRGGTEAFF.

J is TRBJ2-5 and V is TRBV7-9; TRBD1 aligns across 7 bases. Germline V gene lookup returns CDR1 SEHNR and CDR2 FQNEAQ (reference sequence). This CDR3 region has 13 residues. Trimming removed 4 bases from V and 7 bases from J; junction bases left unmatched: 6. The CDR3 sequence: CASSSDRIGTQYF. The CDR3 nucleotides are TGTGCCAGCAGCTCGGACAGGATCGGGACCCAGTACTTC.

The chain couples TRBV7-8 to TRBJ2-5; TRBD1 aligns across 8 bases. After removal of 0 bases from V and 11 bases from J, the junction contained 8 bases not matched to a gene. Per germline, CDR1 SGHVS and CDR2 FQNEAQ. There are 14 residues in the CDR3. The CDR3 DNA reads TGTGCCAGCAGCTTAGCGCCGACAGGGGAAGAGCAGTACTTC. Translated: CASSLAPTGEEQYF.

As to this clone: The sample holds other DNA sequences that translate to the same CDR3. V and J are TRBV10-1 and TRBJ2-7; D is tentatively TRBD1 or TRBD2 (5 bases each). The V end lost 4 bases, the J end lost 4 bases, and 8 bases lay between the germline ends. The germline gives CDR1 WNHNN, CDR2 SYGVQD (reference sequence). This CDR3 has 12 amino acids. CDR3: CASSGGPYEQYF. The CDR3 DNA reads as TGCGCCAGCAGTGGGGGACCTTACGAGCAGTACTTC.

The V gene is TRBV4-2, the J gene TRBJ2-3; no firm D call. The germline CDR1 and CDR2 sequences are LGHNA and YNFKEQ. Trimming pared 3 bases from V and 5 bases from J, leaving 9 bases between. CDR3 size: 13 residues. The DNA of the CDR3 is TGTGCCAGCAGCCATCCTGAAGGAGATACGCAGTATTTT. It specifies CASSHPEGDTQYF.